This TCR beta chain was sequenced in a study of cytomegalovirus exposure and HLA in healthy donors. 60 Vbeta and 13 Jbeta primers were used in PCR. Data came from immunoSEQ multiplex PCR; TCRdb stores just in-frame clones and leaves some out. The sample includes about 130,000 clones, more than 75% seen only once; the top ten take roughly 7.7%. Germline CDR1 is GTSNPN and CDR2 is SVGIG (reference sequence). CDR3 size: 14 residues. Trimming took 5 bases from V and 7 from J; bases not matched to a gene: 12. The clonotype originates from a woman aged 45-65 years in good health and CMV-seropositive. This chain uses TRBV30 with TRBJ2-7; TRBD1 aligns across 9 bases. Source material: PBMCs. In nucleotides, the CDR3 is TGTGCCTGGGCGGGGGCTGACAGGGGGAATGAGCAGTACTTC. Its translation: CAWAGADRGNEQYF.